The entry that follows covers one T cell receptor beta chain sequence. Vbeta (60) and Jbeta (13) primers were used in the PCR. Here immunoSEQ multiplex PCR was the method, and the copy in TCRdb shows in-frame clones only, minus some. The table has 65,000 to 95,000 clones, over 70% seen once. The CDR3 spans 12 residues. The V gene's germline CDR1 is SGHVS and CDR2 FQNEAQ. The data are from a study of cytomegalovirus exposure and HLA in healthy donors. As for the study in general: A prior analysis found fewer than 120 million unique TCR beta sequences from 150 million to 200 million T cells. In terms of ancestry, the Caucasian-associated cluster contained 75% to 90% of the roughly 400 genotyped donors.

The chain uses TRBV7-8 and TRBJ2-5, with D unclear. The closer fit of TRBJ2-7 to the DNA end suggests the J call may be wrong. The sample taken for sequencing was PBMCs. This TCR was sampled from a male donor in good health and CMV-seropositive. The DNA of the CDR3 is TGTGCCAGCAGCTTAGTTCCCTACGAGCAGTACTTC. Protein: CASSLVPYEQYF.